The 8 T cell receptor beta chains presented below share a single source sample, sequenced in a study of T cells in localized non-small cell lung cancer. Some clones are missing from TCRdb's copy, which holds only in-frame ones; the method was immunoSEQ multiplex PCR. The table includes tens of thousands of clones, 86% detected once. The sequencing used peripheral blood, collected before any cancer treatment. These receptors came from a man aged 40 to 70 with stage I lung adenocarcinoma.

This chain links TRBV19 with TRBJ1-1; D gene uncertain. CDR3 length: 13 amino acids. V was shortened by 4 bases and J by 5 bases, with 11 bases between the two germline ends. Germline CDR1 LNHDA, CDR2 SQIVND (reference sequence). CDR3 in amino acids: CASSTNEGTEAFF. CDR3 nucleotides: TGTGCCAGTAGTACTAACGAGGGTACTGAAGCTTTCTTT.

This clone is a singleton in its sample. The V call is TRBV15, the J call TRBJ1-4, with D uncertain. The V gene lost 0 bases and the J gene lost 1 base, with 6 bases spanning the gap. Looked up from germline, CDR1 is LNHNV and CDR2 is YYDKDF (reference sequence). The CDR3 has 15 amino acids. The CDR3, as DNA: TGTGCCACCAGCAGAGATGCCCGAACTAATGAAAAACTGTTTTTT. It translates to CATSRDARTNEKLFF.

The gene calls are TRBV9 and TRBJ2-5; the match to TRBD2 covers 12 bases. Per the germline V gene, CDR1 is SGDLS and CDR2 is YYNGEE. The CDR3 has 18 residues. The J segment lost 7 bases and the V segment lost 3 bases, leaving 16 bases of the junction unmatched. DNA of the CDR3: TGTGCCAGCAGCGAGGGGACTAGCGGGCCGTCTCTTCCAGGGACCCAGTACTTC. Encoded protein: CASSEGTSGPSLPGTQYF.

V and J are TRBV4-3 and TRBJ2-7; tentative D call: TRBD2 (6 bases). The CDR3 is 15 residues long. Germline V gene lookup returns CDR1 LGHNA and CDR2 YSLEER. The V end lost 3 bases, the J end lost 5 bases, and 17 bases lay between the germline ends. CDR3 nucleotides: TGCGCCAGCAGCCACTCGACTAGGCGATACGACGAGCAGTACTTC. Residues: CASSHSTRRYDEQYF.

The rearrangement links TRBV7-2 to TRBJ2-2, with 8 bases matching TRBD2. CDR1 SGHTA and CDR2 FQGNSA come from the germline V gene. CDR3 length equals 15 residues. J lost 6 bases, V lost 2 bases, and 5 bases had no gene match. CDR3 protein: CASSLSGSGPGELFF. The CDR3 DNA follows: TGTGCCAGCAGCTTAAGCGGGAGTGGTCCCGGGGAGCTGTTTTTT.

CDR3: CASSQKDENEQFF. Here the CDR3 DNA reads TGCGCCAGCAGTCAGAAGGACGAGAATGAGCAGTTCTTC. The gene calls are TRBV23-1 and TRBJ2-1; D is undetermined. TRBV23-1 is an ORF, and what it does is uncertain. This CDR3 comprises 13 residues. Trimming removed 3 bases at V and 7 bases at J, with 10 bases between.

The chain joins TRBV4-1 to TRBJ2-1, with TRBD2 identical over 11 bases. Germline CDR1 and CDR2: MGHRA and YSYEKL. This CDR3 region has 17 residues. V trimming: 0 bases; J trimming: 5 bases; junction bases outside the gene matches: 6. The CDR3 DNA sequence: TGCGCCAGCAGCCAAGAAAATTGGGGACTAGCGGACAATGAGCAGTTCTTC. Translated: CASSQENWGLADNEQFF.

The chain is built from TRBV9 and TRBJ2-7, with D unclear. Germline CDR1 is SGDLS and CDR2 is YYNGEE. V dropped 4 bases and J dropped 4 bases, with 12 bases sitting between them. The CDR3 contains 13 residues. The CDR3 nucleotides are TGTGCCAGCAGCCAGTCCTCCAATTACGAGCAGTACTTC. Residues: CASSQSSNYEQYF.